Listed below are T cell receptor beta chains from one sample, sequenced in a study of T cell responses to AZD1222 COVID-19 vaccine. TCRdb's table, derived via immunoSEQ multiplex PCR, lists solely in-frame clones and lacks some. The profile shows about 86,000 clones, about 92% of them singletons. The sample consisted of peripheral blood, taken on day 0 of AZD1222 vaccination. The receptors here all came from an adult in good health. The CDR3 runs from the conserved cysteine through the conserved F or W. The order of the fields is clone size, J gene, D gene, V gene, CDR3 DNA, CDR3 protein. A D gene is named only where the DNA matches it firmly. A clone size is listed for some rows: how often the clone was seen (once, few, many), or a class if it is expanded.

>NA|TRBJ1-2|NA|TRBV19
TGTGCCAGTAGTATTACTTTGGGATTTACGGACTATGGCTACACCTTC
CASSITLGFTDYGYTF
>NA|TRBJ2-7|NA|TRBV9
TGTGCCAGCAGCCCCCGCTCGGTGAGCTCCTACGAGCAGTACTTC
CASSPRSVSSYEQYF
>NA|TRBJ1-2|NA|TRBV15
TGTGCCACCAGCAGATTTGCCGACTCCACTGGCACTGGGCATGTCTACACCTTC
CATSRFADSTGTGHVYTF
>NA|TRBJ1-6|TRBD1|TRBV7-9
TGTGCCAGCAGCTCGGGACAGGGTAGTTCACCCCTCCACTTT
CASSSGQGSSPLHF
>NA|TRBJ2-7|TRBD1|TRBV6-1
TGTGCCAGCAGTGATAACCCCGGGACAGCCCCCAGGCCCTACGAGCAGTACTTC
CASSDNPGTAPRPYEQYF
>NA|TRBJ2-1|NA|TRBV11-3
TGTGCCAGCAGCTTAGGTTCGGACTTGTACAATGAGCAGTTCTTC
CASSLGSDLYNEQFF
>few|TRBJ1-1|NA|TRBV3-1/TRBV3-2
TGTGCCAGCAGCCAAGACAGGGTTGCTTTCTTT
CASSQDRVAFF
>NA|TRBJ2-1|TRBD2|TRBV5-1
TGCGCCAGCAGCCCGACCAGACTAGCGGGGACGTTAAAGCAGTTCTTC
CASSPTRLAGTLKQFF
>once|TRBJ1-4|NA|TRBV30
TGTGCCTGGAGTAAAGGGCAGGGGCCTGTCGAAAAACTGTTTTTT
CAWSKGQGPVEKLFF
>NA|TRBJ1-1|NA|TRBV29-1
TGCAGCGTCGCCCAAATTATGAACACTGAAGCTTTCTTT
CSVAQIMNTEAFF
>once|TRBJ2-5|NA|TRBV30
TGTGCTACCGCCGGCTCTTACCAAGAGACCCAGTACTTC
CATAGSYQETQYF
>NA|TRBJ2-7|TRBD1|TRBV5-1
TGCGCCAGCAGCGCGTCCGGGACAGGTCGGAACGAGCAGTACTTC
CASSASGTGRNEQYF
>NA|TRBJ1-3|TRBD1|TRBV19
TGTGCCAGCGCAGGAGGACAGGGGGCAACACTGCACTCTGGAAACACCATATATTTT
CASAGGQGATLHSGNTIYF
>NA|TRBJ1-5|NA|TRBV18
TGTGCCAGCTCACCAGGGGCTAGCAATCAGCCCCAGCATTTT
CASSPGASNQPQHF
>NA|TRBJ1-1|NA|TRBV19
TGTGCCAGTGCGCCGGACGGACTCACTGAAGCTTTCTTT
CASAPDGLTEAFF
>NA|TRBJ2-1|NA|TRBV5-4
TGTGCCAGCAGCGCCCGGCTCCCCAGTTCTGAGCAGTTCTTC
CASSARLPSSEQFF
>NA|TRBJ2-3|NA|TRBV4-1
TGCGCCAGCAGCCAGACAGGAGATACGCAGTATTTT
CASSQTGDTQYF
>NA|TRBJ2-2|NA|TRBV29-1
TGCAGCGCTAAGAGGGAGTCGAACACCGGGGAGCTGTTTTTT
CSAKRESNTGELFF
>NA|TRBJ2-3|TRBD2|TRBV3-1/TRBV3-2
TGTGCCAGCAGCCAGCTCACTAGCGGGATATCAGATACGCAGTATTTT
CASSQLTSGISDTQYF
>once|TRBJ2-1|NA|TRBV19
TGTGCCAGTAGTGCCCCCAGGGCTAGCTCCTACAATGAGCAGTTCTTC
CASSAPRASSYNEQFF
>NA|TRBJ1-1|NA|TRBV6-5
TGTGCCAGCAGAGATCCAGGGCTGAACACTGAAGCTTTCTTT
CASRDPGLNTEAFF
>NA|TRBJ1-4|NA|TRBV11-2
TGTGCCAGCAGCTCCCCAGGGGAAAGTGAAAAACTGTTTTTT
CASSSPGESEKLFF
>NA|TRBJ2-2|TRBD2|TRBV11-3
TGTGCCAGCAGCTCAGAATTAGGAAGGACTAGCGGGGTGAACACCGGGGAGCTGTTTTTT
CASSSELGRTSGVNTGELFF
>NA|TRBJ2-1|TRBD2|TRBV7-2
TGTGCCAGCAGCCCCTCGGGACTAAACAATGAGCAGTTCTTC
CASSPSGLNNEQFF
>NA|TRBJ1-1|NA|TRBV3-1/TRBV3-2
TGTGCCAGCAGCCAAAGCCGCGGTGAAGCTTTCTTT
CASSQSRGEAFF